This T cell receptor (beta chain) emerged from a study of blood T cell repertoires in COVID-19. In the study overall: From the United States, Italy and Spain came samples of acute and convalescent COVID-19.

Germline CDR1 MNHEY, CDR2 SVGAGI. The V gene lost 6 bases and the J gene lost 6 bases, with 15 bases spanning the gap. The CDR3 is 13 amino acids. TCRdb's table, derived via immunoSEQ multiplex PCR, lists solely in-frame clones and lacks some. The table has about 86,000 clones, 85% seen once. The sequence derives from a man in his forties or fifties with acute or convalescent COVID-19. Specimen: peripheral blood. V is TRBV6-5 and J is TRBJ2-7, with D tentatively TRBD2 (5 bases). The CDR3 loop reads CASRIGRGGEQYF. DNA of the CDR3: TGTGCCAGCAGAATCGGCCGGGGTGGCGAGCAGTACTTC.